Each of the 16 T cell receptor beta chains below was sequenced from the same sample in a study of cytomegalovirus exposure and HLA in healthy donors. This PCR relied on a set of 60 Vbeta primers and 13 Jbeta primers. TCRdb keeps only in-frame clones here, not all; method: immunoSEQ multiplex PCR. The profile covers over 50,000 clones, with about 86% appearing a single time and 1.7% taken by the ten largest. Material: PBMCs. All receptors come from a man aged 35 to 55 in good health and CMV-seronegative.

V gene TRBV5-4 combines with J gene TRBJ1-2; 7 nucleotides agree with TRBD1. The CDR3 extends over 14 amino acids. V was clipped by 5 bases and J by 4 bases; unmatched bases: 8. The V gene's germline CDR1 is SGHNT and CDR2 YYREEE (reference sequence). The CDR3 DNA reads as TGTGCCAGCAGTCAACCGGCAGGGGGCTATGGCTACACCTTC. Its translation: CASSQPAGGYGYTF.

The gene calls are TRBV9 and TRBJ2-5; 8 positions match TRBD1. Germline trimming cut 3 bases from V and 5 bases from J; bases unmatched to any gene: 9. Per germline, CDR1 SGDLS and CDR2 YYNGEE. The CDR3 sequence is 15 residues long. CDR3 protein: CASSAGDRTDETQYF. The CDR3 DNA follows: TGTGCCAGCAGCGCCGGGGACAGGACCGATGAGACCCAGTACTTC. Complete variable domain (other parts from reference TRBV9 and TRBJ2-5): DSGVTQTPKHLITATGQRVTLRCSPRSGDLSVYWYQQSLDQGLQFLIQYYNGEERAKGNILERFSAQQFPDLHSELNLSSLELGDSALYFCASSAGDRTDETQYFGPGTRLLVL.

This chain joins TRBV9 and TRBJ1-1; the match to TRBD1 covers 7 bases. Unmatched junction bases numbered 7, after V lost 4 bases and J lost 4 bases. In germline, CDR1 is SGDLS, CDR2 YYNGEE. This CDR3 region has 14 residues. CDR3 coding DNA: TGTGCCAGCAGCCCTCGACAGGGAGGCACTGAAGCTTTCTTT. It yields the protein CASSPRQGGTEAFF.

J is TRBJ2-5 and V is TRBV5-4; possible D gene TRBD1, 5 bases. V lost 0 bases, J lost 0 bases, and 12 bases lay in between. CDR1 is SGHNT and CDR2 is YYREEE in the germline V gene (reference sequence). The CDR3 covers 16 residues. CDR3 residues: CASSLEGDPYQETQYF. The CDR3 bases are TGTGCCAGCAGCTTGGAAGGGGATCCGTACCAAGAGACCCAGTACTTC.

The chain joins TRBV28 to TRBJ1-5; TRBD1 might be the D (5 bases). From germline, CDR1 is MDHEN and CDR2 SYDVKM. The CDR3 is 18 residues long. The V gene lost 0 bases and the J gene lost 1 base, with 16 bases spanning the gap. CDR3 DNA: TGTGCCAGCAGTTTATGCTCTTTATTGACAGTCAGCAATCAGCCCCAGCATTTT. Amino acid sequence: CASSLCSLLTVSNQPQHF.

The chain joins TRBV19 to TRBJ2-5; weak D call: TRBD2 (7 bases). Trimming took 6 bases from V and 4 from J, leaving 15 bases between them. CDR3 length: 14 amino acids. Germline V gene data show CDR1 as LNHDA and CDR2 as SQIVND (reference sequence). The CDR3 bases are TGTGCCAGTAGCCCCGGGGGGCCGGGAGAGACCCAGTACTTC. Amino acids: CASSPGGPGETQYF.

The chain joins TRBV5-4 to TRBJ2-2; 10 bases align to TRBD1. This CDR3 contains 16 residues. From germline, CDR1 is SGHNT and CDR2 YYREEE (reference sequence). With V trimmed by 2 bases and J by 2 bases, 3 bases remained unmatched. CDR3 DNA: TGTGCCAGCAGCTTAGACAGGGGGCAAAACACCGGGGAGCTGTTTTTT. Encoded protein: CASSLDRGQNTGELFF.

V and J are TRBV4-1 and TRBJ1-5; a weak D match, TRBD1 (6 bases). The CDR3 is 19 amino acids. Germline lookup yields CDR1 MGHRA and CDR2 YSYEKL. The germline V and J ends were trimmed by 1 base and 1 base, with 20 bases remaining between them. This chain's CDR3 is CASSQAIGGGGRSNQPQHF. The CDR3, as DNA: TGCGCCAGCAGCCAAGCAATTGGGGGGGGCGGGCGAAGCAATCAGCCCCAGCATTTT.

This clone was found a few times. CDR3 residues: CASSWRGALQEQFF. CDR3 DNA: TGTGCCAGCAGTTGGCGGGGGGCACTACAAGAGCAGTTCTTC. The chain links TRBV6-5 to TRBJ2-1; the match to TRBD2 covers 8 bases. This CDR3 has 14 residues. CDR1 is MNHEY and CDR2 is SVGAGI in the germline V gene. The trim removed 4 bases at V and 10 bases at J, leaving 9 bases unmatched.

The rearrangement links TRBV5-1 to TRBJ2-2, with a possible D match to TRBD1 (6 bases). Per germline, CDR1 SGHRS and CDR2 YFSETQ. This CDR3 is 14 amino acids long. Trimming left V 7 bases short and J 4 bases short, with 14 bases between. The CDR3 reads CASGGTGSTGELFF. CDR3 bases: TGCGCCAGCGGGGGTACAGGGTCCACCGGGGAGCTGTTTTTT.

This sequence joins TRBV7-6 and TRBJ2-3; 9 nucleotides agree with TRBD1. The length of the CDR3 is 16 residues. Germline lookup yields CDR1 SGHVS and CDR2 FNYEAQ. V lost 4 bases to trimming and J lost 6 bases; unmatched junction nucleotides: 11. CDR3 DNA sequence: TGTGCCAGCAGCTCCATGACAGGGGGTGGTCGGGATACGCAGTATTTT. Protein product: CASSSMTGGGRDTQYF.

The chain uses TRBV6-5 and TRBJ1-1; 10 bases line up with TRBD1. V lost 5 bases, J lost 3 bases, and 3 bases stayed unmatched. Germline V lookup: CDR1 MNHEY, CDR2 SVGAGI. This CDR3 is 14 amino acids long. CDR3 protein: CASSQGQGYTEAFF. The CDR3, as DNA: TGTGCCAGCAGTCAGGGACAGGGGTACACTGAAGCTTTCTTT.

This clone was picked up a small number of times. This CDR3 reads CASSFQGLYGNTIYF. The CDR3 DNA reads TGTGCCAGCAGCTTTCAGGGGTTATATGGAAACACCATATATTTT. The genes are TRBV5-6 and TRBJ1-3; maybe TRBD1 (6 bases). CDR1 is SGHDT, CDR2 YYEEEE, per germline. The CDR3 extends over 15 amino acids. Trimming pared 2 bases from V and 3 bases from J, leaving 12 bases between.

V gene TRBV15 combines with J gene TRBJ1-5; D unclear. The CDR3 runs 15 residues. Germline V gene data show CDR1 as LNHNV and CDR2 as YYDKDF (reference sequence). Trimming removed 3 bases at V and 9 bases at J, with 18 bases between. The CDR3 nucleotides read TGTGCCACCAGCAGGGGAGGATCGGCCCCGAGGCCCCAGCATTTT. The encoded protein is CATSRGGSAPRPQHF.

The gene calls are TRBV5-1 and TRBJ1-4, with a weak D call TRBD1 (6 bases). In germline, CDR1 is SGHRS, CDR2 YFSETQ. V shed 2 bases and J shed 0 bases, with 11 bases lying between them. This CDR3 region has 16 residues. The CDR3, as DNA: TGCGCCAGCAGCTTTGACAGGCCGACAACTAATGAAAAACTGTTTTTT. This sequence encodes CASSFDRPTTNEKLFF.

The rearrangement links TRBV18 to TRBJ1-1; 10 bases are shared with TRBD1. The germline CDR1 and CDR2 sequences are KGHSH and LQKENI. CDR3 length: 14 residues. J gave up 5 bases and V 6 bases, and 6 bases lay outside the gene matches. CDR3 loop: CASSRDRGVTEAFF. CDR3 in DNA: TGTGCCAGCTCGCGGGACAGGGGAGTGACTGAAGCTTTCTTT.